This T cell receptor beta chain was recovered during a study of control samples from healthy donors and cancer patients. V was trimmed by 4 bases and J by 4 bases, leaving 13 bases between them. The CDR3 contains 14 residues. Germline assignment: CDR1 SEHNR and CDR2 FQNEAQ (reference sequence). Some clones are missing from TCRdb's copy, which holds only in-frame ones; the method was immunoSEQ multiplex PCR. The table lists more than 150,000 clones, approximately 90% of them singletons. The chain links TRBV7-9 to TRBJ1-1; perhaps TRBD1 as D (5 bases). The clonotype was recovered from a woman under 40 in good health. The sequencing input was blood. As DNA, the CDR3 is TGTGCCAGCAGCTCCCTAGGGGTGGGCACTGAAGCTTTCTTT. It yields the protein CASSSLGVGTEAFF.